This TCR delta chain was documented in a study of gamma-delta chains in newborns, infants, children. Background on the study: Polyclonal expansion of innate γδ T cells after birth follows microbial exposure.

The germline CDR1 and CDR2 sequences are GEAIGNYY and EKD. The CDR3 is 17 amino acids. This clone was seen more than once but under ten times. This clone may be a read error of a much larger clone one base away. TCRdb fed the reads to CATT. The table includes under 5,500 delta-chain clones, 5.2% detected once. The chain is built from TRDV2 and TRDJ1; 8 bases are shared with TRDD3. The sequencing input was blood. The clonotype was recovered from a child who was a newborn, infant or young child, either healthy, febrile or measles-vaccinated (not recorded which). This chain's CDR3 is CACDTVQGYAYTDKHIF. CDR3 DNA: TGTGCCTGTGACACCGTTCAGGGATACGCGTACACCGATAAACACATCTTT.